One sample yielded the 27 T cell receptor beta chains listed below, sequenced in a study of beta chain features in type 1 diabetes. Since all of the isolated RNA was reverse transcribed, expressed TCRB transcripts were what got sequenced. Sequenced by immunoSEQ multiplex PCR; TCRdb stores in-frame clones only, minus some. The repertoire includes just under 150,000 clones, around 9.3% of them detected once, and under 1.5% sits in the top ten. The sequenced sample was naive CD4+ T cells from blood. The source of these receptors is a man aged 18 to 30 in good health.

CDR3 loop: CASSEGTGVYEQYF. The CDR3 DNA sequence: TGTGCCAGCAGTGAAGGGACAGGGGTCTACGAGCAGTACTTC. The chain combines TRBV25-1 with TRBJ2-7, with 10 bases that match TRBD1. Germline assignment: CDR1 MGHDK and CDR2 SYGVNS. The CDR3 consists of 14 residues. J gave up 3 bases and V 2 bases, and 1 base lay outside the gene matches.

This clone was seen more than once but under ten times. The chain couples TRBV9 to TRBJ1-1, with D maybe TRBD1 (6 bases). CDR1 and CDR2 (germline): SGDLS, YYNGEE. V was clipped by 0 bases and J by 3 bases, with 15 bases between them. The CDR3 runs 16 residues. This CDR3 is CASSVEAGAGDTEAFF. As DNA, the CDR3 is TGTGCCAGCAGCGTAGAGGCAGGGGCGGGCGACACTGAAGCTTTCTTT.

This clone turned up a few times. DNA for the CDR3: TGCAGTGCCCCCAGGGCCGAGCAGTACTTC. Protein: CSAPRAEQYF. The chain recombines TRBV20-1 with TRBJ2-7; tentative D call: TRBD1 (5 bases). V dropped 6 bases and J dropped 6 bases, with 9 bases sitting between them. This CDR3 is 10 amino acids long. Germline values: CDR1 DFQATT, CDR2 SNEGSKA (reference sequence).

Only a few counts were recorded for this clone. The DNA of the CDR3 is TGTGCCAGCAGTGAAGTCGTAGGGAGTGACTATGGCTACACCTTC. Translation gives CASSEVVGSDYGYTF. The chain has TRBV6-1 and TRBJ1-2; D unresolved. The V gene's germline CDR1 is MNHNS and CDR2 SASEGT. The CDR3 has 15 amino acids. The germline V and J ends were trimmed by 1 base and 3 bases, with 12 bases remaining between them.

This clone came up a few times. This CDR3 reads CASSFPTDTQYF. The CDR3 DNA is TGTGCCAGCAGCTTCCCGACAGATACGCAGTATTTT. The genes are TRBV7-2 and TRBJ2-3; unclear D gene. The CDR3 runs to 12 residues. Trimming cost V 3 bases and J 3 bases, with 4 bases left between them. Per the germline V gene, CDR1 is SGHTA and CDR2 is FQGNSA. The variable domain in full, completed from reference TRBV7-2 and TRBJ2-3, reads GAGVSQSPSNKVTEKGKDVELRCDPISGHTALYWYRQSLGQGLEFLIYFQGNSAPDKSGLPSDRFSAERTGGSVSTLTIQRTQQEDSAVYLCASSFPTDTQYFGPGTRLTVL.

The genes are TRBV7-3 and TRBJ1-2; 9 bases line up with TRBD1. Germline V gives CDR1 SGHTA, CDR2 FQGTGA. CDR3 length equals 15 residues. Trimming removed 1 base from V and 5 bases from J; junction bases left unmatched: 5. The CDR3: CASSLNPGQGYGYTF. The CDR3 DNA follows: TGTGCCAGCAGCTTAAACCCGGGACAGGGATATGGCTACACCTTC.

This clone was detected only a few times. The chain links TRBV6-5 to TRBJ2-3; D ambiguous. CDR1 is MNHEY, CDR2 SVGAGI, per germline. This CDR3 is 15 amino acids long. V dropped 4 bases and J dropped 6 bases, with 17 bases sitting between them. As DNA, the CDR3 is TGTGCCAGCAGTTCGAGACTTCTTCTTGGCGATACGCAGTATTTT. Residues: CASSSRLLLGDTQYF.

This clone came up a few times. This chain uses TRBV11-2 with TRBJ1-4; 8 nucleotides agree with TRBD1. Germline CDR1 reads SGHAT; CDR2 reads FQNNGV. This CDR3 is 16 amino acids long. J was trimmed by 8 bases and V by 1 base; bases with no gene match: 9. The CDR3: CASSLGTGTGGEKLFF. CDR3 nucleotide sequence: TGTGCCAGCAGCTTAGGGACCGGGACAGGAGGGGAAAAACTGTTTTTT.

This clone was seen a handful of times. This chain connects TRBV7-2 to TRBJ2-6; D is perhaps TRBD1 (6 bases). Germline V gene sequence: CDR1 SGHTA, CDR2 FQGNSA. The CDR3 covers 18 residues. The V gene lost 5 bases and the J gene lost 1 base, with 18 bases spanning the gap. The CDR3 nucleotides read TGTGCCAGCAGCCTACTGAGTCACAGGGTTTCTGGGGCCAACGTCCTGACTTTC. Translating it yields CASSLLSHRVSGANVLTF.

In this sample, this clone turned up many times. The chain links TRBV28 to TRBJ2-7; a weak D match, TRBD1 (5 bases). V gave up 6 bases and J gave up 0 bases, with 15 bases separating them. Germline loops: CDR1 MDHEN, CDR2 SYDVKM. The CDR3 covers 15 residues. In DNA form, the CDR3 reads TGTGCCAGCAGCGCCGCCGACAGACACTCCTACGAGCAGTACTTC. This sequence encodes CASSAADRHSYEQYF.

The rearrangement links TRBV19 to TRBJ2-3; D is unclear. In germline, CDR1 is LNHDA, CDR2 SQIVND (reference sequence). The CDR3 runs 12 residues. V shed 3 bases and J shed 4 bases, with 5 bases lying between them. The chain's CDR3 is CASSMSSDTQYF. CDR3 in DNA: TGTGCCAGTAGTATGAGTTCAGATACGCAGTATTTT.

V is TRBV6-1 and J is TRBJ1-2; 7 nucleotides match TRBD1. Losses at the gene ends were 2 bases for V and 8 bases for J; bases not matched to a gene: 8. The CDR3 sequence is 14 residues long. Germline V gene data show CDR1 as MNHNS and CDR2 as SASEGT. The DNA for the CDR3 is TGTGCCAGCAGTGAAACCGACAGGGCCCTAGGCTACACCTTC. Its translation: CASSETDRALGYTF.

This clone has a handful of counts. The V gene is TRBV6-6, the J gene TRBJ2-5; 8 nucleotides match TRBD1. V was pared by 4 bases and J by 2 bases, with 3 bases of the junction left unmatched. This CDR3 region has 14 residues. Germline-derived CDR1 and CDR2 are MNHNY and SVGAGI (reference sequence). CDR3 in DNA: TGTGCCAGCAGTTTTAACAGGGGGCAAGAGACCCAGTACTTC. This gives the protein CASSFNRGQETQYF.

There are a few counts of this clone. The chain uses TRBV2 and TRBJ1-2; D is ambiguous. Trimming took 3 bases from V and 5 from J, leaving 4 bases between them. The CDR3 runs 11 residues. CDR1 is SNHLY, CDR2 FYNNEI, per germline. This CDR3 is CASSEEYGYTF. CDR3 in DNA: TGTGCCAGCAGTGAGGAGTATGGCTACACCTTC.

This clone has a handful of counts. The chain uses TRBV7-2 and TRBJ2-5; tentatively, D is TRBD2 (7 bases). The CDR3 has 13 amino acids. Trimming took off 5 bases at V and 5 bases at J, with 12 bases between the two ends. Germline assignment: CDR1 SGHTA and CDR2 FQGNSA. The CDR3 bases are TGTGCCAGCAGCGAACAGGGAGGGGAGACCCAGTACTTC. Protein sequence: CASSEQGGETQYF.

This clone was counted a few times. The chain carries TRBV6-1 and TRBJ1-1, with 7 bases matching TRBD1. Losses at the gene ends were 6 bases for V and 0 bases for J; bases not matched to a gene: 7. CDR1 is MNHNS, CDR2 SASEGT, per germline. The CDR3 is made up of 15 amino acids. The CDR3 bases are TGTGCCAGCAGGATGGGGGACAGCTTGAACACTGAAGCTTTCTTT. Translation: CASRMGDSLNTEAFF.

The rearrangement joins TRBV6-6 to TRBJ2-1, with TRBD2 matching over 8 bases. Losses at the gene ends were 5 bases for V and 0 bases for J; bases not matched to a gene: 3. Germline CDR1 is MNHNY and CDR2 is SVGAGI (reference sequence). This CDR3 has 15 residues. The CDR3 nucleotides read TGTGCCAGCAGTGACGCGGGGGGCTCCTACAATGAGCAGTTCTTC. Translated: CASSDAGGSYNEQFF.

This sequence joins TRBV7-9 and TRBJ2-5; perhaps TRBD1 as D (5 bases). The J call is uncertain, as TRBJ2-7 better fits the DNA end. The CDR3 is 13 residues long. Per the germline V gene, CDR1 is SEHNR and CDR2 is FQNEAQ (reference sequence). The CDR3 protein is CASNVDIAYEQYF. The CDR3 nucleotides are TGTGCCAGCAACGTGGACATAGCCTACGAGCAGTACTTC.

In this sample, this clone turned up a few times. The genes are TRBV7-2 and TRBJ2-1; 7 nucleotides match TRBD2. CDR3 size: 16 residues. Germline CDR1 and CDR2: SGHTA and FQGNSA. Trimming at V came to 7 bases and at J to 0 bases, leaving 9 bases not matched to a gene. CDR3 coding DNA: TGTGCCAGCACCCTAGGAACGGGGGGCTCCTACAATGAGCAGTTCTTC. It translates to CASTLGTGGSYNEQFF.

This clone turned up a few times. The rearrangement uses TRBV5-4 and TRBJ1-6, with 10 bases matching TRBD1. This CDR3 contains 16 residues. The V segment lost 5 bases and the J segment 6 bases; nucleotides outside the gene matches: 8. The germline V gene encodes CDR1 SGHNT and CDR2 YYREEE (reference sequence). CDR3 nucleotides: TGTGCCAGCAGTTCGGCTAGGGACAGGGGTAATTCACCCCTCCACTTT. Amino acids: CASSSARDRGNSPLHF.

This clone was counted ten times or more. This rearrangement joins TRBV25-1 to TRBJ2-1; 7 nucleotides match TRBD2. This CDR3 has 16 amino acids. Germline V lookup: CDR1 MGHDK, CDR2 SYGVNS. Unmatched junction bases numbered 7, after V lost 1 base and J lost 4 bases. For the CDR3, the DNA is TGTGCCAGCAGTGAATCCGAGGGAGGGCCATACAATGAGCAGTTCTTC. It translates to CASSESEGGPYNEQFF.

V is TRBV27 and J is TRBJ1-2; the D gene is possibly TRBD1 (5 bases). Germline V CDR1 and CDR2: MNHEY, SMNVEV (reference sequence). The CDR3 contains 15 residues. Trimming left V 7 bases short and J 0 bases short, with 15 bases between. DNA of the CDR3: TGTGCCAGCACCCCGGCAGGGAAGGCTAACTATGGCTACACCTTC. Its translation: CASTPAGKANYGYTF.

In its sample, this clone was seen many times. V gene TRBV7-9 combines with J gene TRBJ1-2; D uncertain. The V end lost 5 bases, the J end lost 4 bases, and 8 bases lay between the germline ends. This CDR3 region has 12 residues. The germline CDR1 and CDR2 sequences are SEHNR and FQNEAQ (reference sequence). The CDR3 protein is CASSDGRYGYTF. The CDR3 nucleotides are TGTGCCAGCAGCGATGGGCGCTATGGCTACACCTTC.

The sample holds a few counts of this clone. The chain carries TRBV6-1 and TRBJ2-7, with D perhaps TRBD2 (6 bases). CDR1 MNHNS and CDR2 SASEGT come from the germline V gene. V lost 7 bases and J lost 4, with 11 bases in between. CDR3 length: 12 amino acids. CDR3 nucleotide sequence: TGTGCCAGCAAGGTGGGGACTTACGAGCAGTACTTC. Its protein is CASKVGTYEQYF.

DNA for the CDR3: TGTGCCAGCAGTGAAACGGACAGGGCCTATGGTTCACCCCTCCACTTT. Translating gives CASSETDRAYGSPLHF. The V and J genes are TRBV6-1 and TRBJ1-6, with 8 bases matching TRBD1. This CDR3 is 16 amino acids long. CDR1 and CDR2 from the germline V gene are MNHNS and SASEGT. The V and J ends lost 2 bases and 9 bases, in that order; junction bases with no gene match: 9.

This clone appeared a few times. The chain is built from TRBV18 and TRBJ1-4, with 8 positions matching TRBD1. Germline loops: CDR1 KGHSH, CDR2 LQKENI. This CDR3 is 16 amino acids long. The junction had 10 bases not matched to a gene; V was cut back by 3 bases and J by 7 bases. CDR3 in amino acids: CASSPFDRGWIEKLFF. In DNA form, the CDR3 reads TGTGCCAGCTCACCCTTTGACAGGGGTTGGATTGAAAAACTGTTTTTT.

CDR3 region: CASSPQGGGGWELFF. The DNA of the CDR3 is TGTGCCAGCAGCCCCCAAGGGGGCGGAGGCTGGGAGCTGTTTTTT. This chain links TRBV28 with TRBJ2-2; 7 bases map to TRBD1. The CDR3 is 15 amino acids. The V gene end was trimmed by 6 bases and the J gene end by 9 bases; junction bases not matched to a gene: 13. Germline assignment: CDR1 MDHEN and CDR2 SYDVKM.